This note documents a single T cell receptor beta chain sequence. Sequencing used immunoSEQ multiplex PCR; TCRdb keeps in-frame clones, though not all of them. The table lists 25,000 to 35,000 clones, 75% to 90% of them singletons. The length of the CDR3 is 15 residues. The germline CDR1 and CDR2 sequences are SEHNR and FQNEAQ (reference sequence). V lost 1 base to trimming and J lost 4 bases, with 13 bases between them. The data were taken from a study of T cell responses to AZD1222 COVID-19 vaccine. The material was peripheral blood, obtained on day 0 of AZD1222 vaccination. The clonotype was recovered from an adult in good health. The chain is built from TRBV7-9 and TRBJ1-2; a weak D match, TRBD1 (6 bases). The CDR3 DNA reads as TGTGCCAGCAGCTTAGAAGGGGGGCGAAGCTATGGCTACACCTTC. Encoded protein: CASSLEGGRSYGYTF.